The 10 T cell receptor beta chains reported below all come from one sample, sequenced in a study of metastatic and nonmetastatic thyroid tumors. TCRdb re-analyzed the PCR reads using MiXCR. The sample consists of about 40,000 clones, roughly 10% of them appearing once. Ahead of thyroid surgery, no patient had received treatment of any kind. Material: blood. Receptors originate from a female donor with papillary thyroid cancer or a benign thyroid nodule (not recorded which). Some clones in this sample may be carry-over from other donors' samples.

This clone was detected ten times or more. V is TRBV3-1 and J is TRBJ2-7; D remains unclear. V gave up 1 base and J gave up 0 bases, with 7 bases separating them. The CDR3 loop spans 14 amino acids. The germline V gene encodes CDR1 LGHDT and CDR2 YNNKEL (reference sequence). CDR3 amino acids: CASSQAVASYEQYF. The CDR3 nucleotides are TGTGCCAGCAGCCAAGCGGTTGCCTCCTACGAGCAGTACTTC.

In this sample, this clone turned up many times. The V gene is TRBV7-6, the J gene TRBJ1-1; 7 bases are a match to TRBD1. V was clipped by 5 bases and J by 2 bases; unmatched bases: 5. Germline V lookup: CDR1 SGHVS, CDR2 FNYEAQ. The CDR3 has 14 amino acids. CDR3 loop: CASSPDRVNTEAFF. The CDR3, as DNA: TGTGCCAGCAGCCCCGACAGGGTAAACACTGAAGCTTTCTTT.

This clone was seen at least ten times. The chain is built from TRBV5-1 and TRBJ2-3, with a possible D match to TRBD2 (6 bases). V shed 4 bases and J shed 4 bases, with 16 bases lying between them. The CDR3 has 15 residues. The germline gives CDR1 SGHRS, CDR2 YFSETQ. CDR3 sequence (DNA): TGCGCCAGCAGCCGGGACTCGACCACGGCAGATACGCAGTATTTT. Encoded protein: CASSRDSTTADTQYF.

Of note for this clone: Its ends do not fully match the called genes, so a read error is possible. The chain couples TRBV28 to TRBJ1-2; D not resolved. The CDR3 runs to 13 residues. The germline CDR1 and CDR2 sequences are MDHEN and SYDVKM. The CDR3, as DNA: TGTGCCAGCAGTTTTAATGTGTACTATGTCTACACCTTC. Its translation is CASSFNVYYVYTF.

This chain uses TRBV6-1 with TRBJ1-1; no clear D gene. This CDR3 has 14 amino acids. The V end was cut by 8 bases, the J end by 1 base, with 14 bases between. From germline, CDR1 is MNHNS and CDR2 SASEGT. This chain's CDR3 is CASERHQQNTEAFF. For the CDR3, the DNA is TGTGCCAGCGAGAGACACCAGCAGAACACTGAAGCTTTCTTT.

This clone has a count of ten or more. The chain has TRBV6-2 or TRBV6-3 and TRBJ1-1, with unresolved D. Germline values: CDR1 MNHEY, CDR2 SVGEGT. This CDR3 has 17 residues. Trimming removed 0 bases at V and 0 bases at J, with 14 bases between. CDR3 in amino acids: CASSYSWVERVNTEAFF. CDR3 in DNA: TGTGCCAGCAGTTACTCTTGGGTCGAAAGGGTGAACACTGAAGCTTTCTTT.

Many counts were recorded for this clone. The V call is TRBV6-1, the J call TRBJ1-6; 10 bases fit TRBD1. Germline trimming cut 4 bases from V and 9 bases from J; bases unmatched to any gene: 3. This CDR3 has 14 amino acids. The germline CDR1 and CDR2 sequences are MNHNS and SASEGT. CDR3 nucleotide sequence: TGTGCCAGCAGTGGGACAGGGGGGGGTTCACCCCTCCACTTT. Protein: CASSGTGGGSPLHF.

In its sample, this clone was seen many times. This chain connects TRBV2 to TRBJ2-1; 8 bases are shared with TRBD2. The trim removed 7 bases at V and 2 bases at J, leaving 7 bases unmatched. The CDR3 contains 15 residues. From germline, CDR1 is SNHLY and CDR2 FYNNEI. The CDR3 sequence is CASIPSGSPYNEQFF. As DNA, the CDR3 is TGTGCCAGCATCCCAAGCGGGAGCCCCTACAATGAGCAGTTCTTC. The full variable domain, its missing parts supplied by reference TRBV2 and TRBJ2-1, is EPEVTQTPSHQVTQMGQEVILRCVPISNHLYFYWYRQILGQKVEFLVSFYNNEISEKSEIFDDQFSVERPDGSNFTLKIRSTKLEDSAMYFCASIPSGSPYNEQFFGPGTRLTVL.

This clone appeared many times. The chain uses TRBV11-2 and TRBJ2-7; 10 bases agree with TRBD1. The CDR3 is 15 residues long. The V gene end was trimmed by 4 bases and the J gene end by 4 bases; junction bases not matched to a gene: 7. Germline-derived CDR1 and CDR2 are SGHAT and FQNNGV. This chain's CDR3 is CASSSLTGGSYEQYF. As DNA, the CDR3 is TGTGCCAGCAGCTCGCTGACAGGGGGCAGTTACGAGCAGTACTTC.

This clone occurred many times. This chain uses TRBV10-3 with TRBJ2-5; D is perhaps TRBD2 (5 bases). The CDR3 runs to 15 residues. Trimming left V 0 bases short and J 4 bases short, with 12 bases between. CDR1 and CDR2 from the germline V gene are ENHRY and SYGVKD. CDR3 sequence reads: CAISESSLVGETQYF. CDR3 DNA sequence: TGTGCCATCAGTGAGTCGTCACTAGTGGGAGAGACCCAGTACTTC.